This passage covers 22 T cell receptor beta chains from one sample sequenced in a study of cytomegalovirus exposure and HLA in healthy donors. Researchers ran the PCR with 60 Vbeta and 13 Jbeta primers. The table came from immunoSEQ multiplex PCR; TCRdb's copy has only in-frame clones and leaves some out. Here the sample spans 50,000 to 60,000 clones, about three quarters being singletons. Input material: PBMCs. These receptors all come from a man between 18 and 29 years old in good health and CMV-seronegative.

The rearrangement links TRBV4-2 to TRBJ2-2, with a tentative D call TRBD1 (6 bases). From germline, CDR1 is LGHNA and CDR2 YNFKEQ. The CDR3 length is 16 residues. Trimming took 2 bases from V and 3 from J, leaving 13 bases between them. As DNA, the CDR3 is TGTGCCAGCAGCCAAAAGGGGGACCAAGACACCGGGGAGCTGTTTTTT. Its protein is CASSQKGDQDTGELFF.

On this clone: Other DNA sequences in the sample encode the same CDR3. The chain links TRBV7-9 to TRBJ2-3, with TRBD2 as a possible D gene (5 bases). This CDR3 spans 15 amino acids. Germline V gives CDR1 SEHNR, CDR2 FQNEAQ (reference sequence). Trimming removed 1 base from V and 3 bases from J, with 11 bases in between. CDR3 sequence reads: CASSLGGRDTDTQYF. CDR3 DNA sequence: TGTGCCAGCAGCTTAGGCGGCCGGGATACAGATACGCAGTATTTT.

This chain connects TRBV28 to TRBJ1-1; D is unclear. In germline, CDR1 is MDHEN, CDR2 SYDVKM. V lost 7 bases and J 2 bases, leaving 14 bases between the germline ends. CDR3 length equals 14 residues. Here the CDR3 DNA reads TGTGCCAGCATCCGCGAGTGGGCCAACACTGAAGCTTTCTTT. The encoded protein is CASIREWANTEAFF.

V and J are TRBV6-5 and TRBJ1-2, with 9 bases identical to TRBD1. This CDR3 has 15 residues. V gave up 4 bases and J gave up 5 bases; unmatched junction bases: 8. The germline CDR1 and CDR2 sequences are MNHEY and SVGAGI. The CDR3 coding sequence is TGTGCCAGCAGTTCCCCGGACAGGGGAGGGTATGGCTACACCTTC. Translating it yields CASSSPDRGGYGYTF.

The V gene is TRBV19, the J gene TRBJ1-1; D is perhaps TRBD1 (6 bases). CDR3 length equals 13 residues. Looked up from germline, CDR1 is LNHDA and CDR2 is SQIVND (reference sequence). The germline V and J ends were trimmed by 3 bases and 11 bases, with 16 bases remaining between them. The CDR3 DNA follows: TGTGCCAGTAGTATTACAAGGGGGTATGATGCTTTCTTT. It yields the protein CASSITRGYDAFF.

This sequence joins TRBV6-5 and TRBJ1-1, with 7 bases lining up with TRBD1. The V segment lost 7 bases and the J segment 8 bases; nucleotides outside the gene matches: 7. Germline V CDR1 and CDR2: MNHEY, SVGAGI. The CDR3 has 12 residues. CDR3 sequence: CASTQGGREAFF. The CDR3 DNA follows: TGTGCCAGCACTCAGGGGGGCAGGGAAGCTTTCTTT.

This chain uses TRBV28 with TRBJ1-2; TRBD1 aligns across 8 bases. The CDR3 extends over 14 amino acids. Germline-derived CDR1 and CDR2 are MDHEN and SYDVKM. V was pared by 4 bases and J by 4 bases, with 5 bases of the junction left unmatched. CDR3 bases: TGTGCCAGCAGTTACCGGGACAGGACCTATGGCTACACCTTC. The encoded protein is CASSYRDRTYGYTF.

V usage is TRBV7-2 and J usage is TRBJ2-7; TRBD1 matches 8 bases. This CDR3 has 15 residues. The ends lost 3 bases at V and 0 bases at J; junction bases unmatched: 4. Germline CDR1 and CDR2: SGHTA and FQGNSA. In DNA, the CDR3 is TGTGCCAGCAGCTTCGACAGGGGATCCTCCTACGAGCAGTACTTC. Encoded protein: CASSFDRGSSYEQYF.

Only a few counts were recorded for this clone. This sequence joins TRBV7-9 and TRBJ1-2, with no clear D. CDR1 is SEHNR and CDR2 is FQNEAQ in the germline V gene (reference sequence). Trimming removed 5 bases from V and 0 bases from J, with 13 bases in between. The CDR3 sequence is 15 residues long. CDR3 DNA sequence: TGTGCCAGCAGCACAGAGGGATCGCCTAACTATGGCTACACCTTC. This codes for CASSTEGSPNYGYTF. Filled out from reference TRBV7-9 and TRBJ1-2, the complete variable domain reads DTGVSQNPRHKITKRGQNVTFRCDPISEHNRLYWYRQTLGQGPEFLTYFQNEAQLEKSRLLSDRFSAERPKGSFSTLEIQRTEQGDSAMYLCASSTEGSPNYGYTFGSGTRLTVV.

The CDR3 DNA sequence: TGCAGTGCTAGAAAGACAGGGAGGCACACCTTC. The encoded protein is CSARKTGRHTF. The chain joins TRBV20-1 to TRBJ1-2; 7 positions match TRBD1. Germline CDR1 is DFQATT and CDR2 is SNEGSKA (reference sequence). Trimming at V came to 2 bases and at J to 12 bases, leaving 6 bases not matched to a gene. The CDR3 spans 11 residues.

The chain carries TRBV7-6 and TRBJ2-7; D ambiguous. The CDR3 consists of 14 residues. V dropped 3 bases and J dropped 0 bases, with 9 bases sitting between them. CDR1 is SGHVS, CDR2 FNYEAQ, per germline. The CDR3 is CASSFQESSYEQYF. The CDR3 bases are TGTGCCAGCAGCTTCCAAGAGAGCTCCTACGAGCAGTACTTC.

The chain carries TRBV28 and TRBJ2-6, with TRBD2 as a possible D gene (5 bases). Germline V lookup: CDR1 MDHEN, CDR2 SYDVKM. Between the trimmed V and J ends, which lost 5 bases and 0 bases, there was a span of 8 bases. This CDR3 contains 15 residues. The CDR3 sequence: CASSLAHSGANVLTF. CDR3 nucleotide sequence: TGTGCCAGCAGTCTAGCCCACTCTGGGGCCAACGTCCTGACTTTC.

This chain connects TRBV5-1 to TRBJ2-3, with 15 bases that match TRBD2. V lost 1 base, J lost 0 bases, and 3 bases stayed unmatched. CDR1 is SGHRS, CDR2 YFSETQ, per germline. There are 18 residues in the CDR3. CDR3 DNA sequence: TGCGCCAGCAGCTTGTTCGGACTAGCGGGAGGGAGCACAGATACGCAGTATTTT. Translation: CASSLFGLAGGSTDTQYF.

The rearrangement joins TRBV6-4 to TRBJ1-1, with TRBD1 matching 9 bases. The CDR3 covers 16 residues. Unmatched junction bases numbered 15, after V lost 3 bases and J lost 10 bases. CDR1 and CDR2 from the germline V gene are MRHNA and SNTAGT. CDR3 protein: CASSETPGQGTLGAFF. The CDR3 coding sequence is TGTGCCAGCAGTGAGACGCCGGGACAGGGAACACTGGGAGCTTTCTTT.

V usage is TRBV5-1 and J usage is TRBJ2-1, with 13 bases lining up with TRBD2. Germline V lookup: CDR1 SGHRS, CDR2 YFSETQ. Trimming removed 4 bases from V and 0 bases from J; junction bases left unmatched: 10. The CDR3 contains 19 residues. CDR3 region: CASSQGLAGTNPSYNEQFF. CDR3 sequence (DNA): TGCGCCAGCAGCCAGGGACTAGCGGGAACTAACCCCTCCTACAATGAGCAGTTCTTC.

This chain joins TRBV28 and TRBJ2-7; D call uncertain. The CDR3 totals 15 residues. The V gene lost 2 bases and the J gene lost 5 bases, with 16 bases spanning the gap. CDR1 MDHEN and CDR2 SYDVKM come from the germline V gene. CDR3 DNA: TGTGCCAGCAGTTTACCGTCGGCGGTCTCAAACGAGCAGTACTTC. Encoded protein: CASSLPSAVSNEQYF. Looking up the rest from reference TRBV28 and TRBJ2-7 gives the full variable domain: DVKVTQSSRYLVKRTGEKVFLECVQDMDHENMFWYRQDPGLGLRLIYFSYDVKMKEKGDIPEGYSVSREKKERFSLILESASTNQTSMYLCASSLPSAVSNEQYFGPGTRLTVT.

The rearrangement uses TRBV18 and TRBJ2-2; 9 nucleotides match TRBD1. The germline gives CDR1 KGHSH, CDR2 LQKENI. The J segment lost 4 bases and the V segment lost 5 bases, leaving 2 bases of the junction unmatched. The CDR3 totals 14 residues. In nucleotides, the CDR3 is TGTGCCAGCTCAGGACAGGGGACCACCGGGGAGCTGTTTTTT. Translating gives CASSGQGTTGELFF.

CDR3 sequence: CASSTSGGTYNEQFF. As DNA, the CDR3 is TGTGCCAGCAGTACTAGCGGGGGCACCTACAATGAGCAGTTCTTC. V and J are TRBV28 and TRBJ2-1, with 11 bases that match TRBD2. Germline assignment: CDR1 MDHEN and CDR2 SYDVKM. This CDR3 is built from 15 residues. The V and J ends lost 5 bases and 2 bases, in that order; junction bases with no gene match: 2.

The chain links TRBV28 to TRBJ1-1; possibly TRBD1 for D (6 bases). The ends were cut back, 4 bases at V and 0 bases at J, with 12 bases in the middle. CDR1 is MDHEN, CDR2 SYDVKM, per germline. CDR3 length: 15 residues. CDR3 loop: CASSSRTVMNTEAFF. The CDR3 region has the DNA TGTGCCAGCAGTTCCAGGACAGTCATGAACACTGAAGCTTTCTTT.

This clone was observed once. The V call is TRBV29-1, the J call TRBJ1-2; D is possibly TRBD1 (6 bases). The V gene's germline CDR1 is SQVTM and CDR2 ANQGSEA. The CDR3 runs 13 residues. The V and J ends lost 5 bases and 7 bases respectively, with 17 bases between them. CDR3 sequence: CSVLQGKRGGYTF. For the CDR3, the DNA is TGCAGCGTTCTGCAGGGGAAGAGGGGTGGCTACACCTTC.

The chain carries TRBV4-3 and TRBJ2-1, with a tentative D call TRBD2 (5 bases). The CDR3 consists of 20 residues. Trimming pared 4 bases from V and 0 bases from J, leaving 25 bases between. Germline CDR1 and CDR2: LGHNA and YSLEER. The CDR3 region is CASSRTGPGGTRSSYNEQFF. CDR3 bases: TGCGCCAGCAGCCGAACCGGGCCTGGAGGAACCCGAAGCTCCTACAATGAGCAGTTCTTC.

The chain recombines TRBV9 with TRBJ2-7; possibly TRBD2 for D (5 bases). In germline, CDR1 is SGDLS, CDR2 YYNGEE. CDR3 size: 13 residues. Trimming pared 0 bases from V and 6 bases from J, leaving 10 bases between. The CDR3 here is CASSVGGSGEQYF. Here the CDR3 DNA reads TGTGCCAGCAGCGTAGGAGGGAGTGGCGAGCAGTACTTC.